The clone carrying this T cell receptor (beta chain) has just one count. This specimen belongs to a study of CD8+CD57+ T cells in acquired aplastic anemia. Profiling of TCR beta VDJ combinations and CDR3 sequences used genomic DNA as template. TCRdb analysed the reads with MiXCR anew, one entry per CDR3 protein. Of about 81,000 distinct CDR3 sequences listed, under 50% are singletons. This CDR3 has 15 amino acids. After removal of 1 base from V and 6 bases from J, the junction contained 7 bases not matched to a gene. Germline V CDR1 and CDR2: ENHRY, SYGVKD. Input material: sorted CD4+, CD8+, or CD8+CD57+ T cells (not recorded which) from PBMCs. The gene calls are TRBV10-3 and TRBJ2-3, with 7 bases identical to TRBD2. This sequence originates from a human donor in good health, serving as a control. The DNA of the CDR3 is TGTGCCATCAGTGAGTGGGGGGGAACCCAGGATACGCAGTATTTT. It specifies CAISEWGGTQDTQYF.